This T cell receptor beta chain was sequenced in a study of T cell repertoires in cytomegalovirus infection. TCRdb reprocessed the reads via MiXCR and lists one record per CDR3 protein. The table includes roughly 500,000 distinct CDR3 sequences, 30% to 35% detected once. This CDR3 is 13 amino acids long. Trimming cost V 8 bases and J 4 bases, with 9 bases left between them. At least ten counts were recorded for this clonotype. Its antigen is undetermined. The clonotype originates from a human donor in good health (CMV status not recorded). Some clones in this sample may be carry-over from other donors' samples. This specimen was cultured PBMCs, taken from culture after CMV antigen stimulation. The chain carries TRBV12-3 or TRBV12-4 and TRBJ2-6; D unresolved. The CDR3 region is CASRSPGANVLTF. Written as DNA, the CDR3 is TGTGCCAGCCGATCCCCCGGGGCCAACGTCCTGACTTTC.